The rows below give T cell receptor beta chains drawn from one sample of a study of T cell changes during pregnancy in multiple sclerosis. Using immunoSEQ multiplex PCR, the repertoire was profiled, and TCRdb retains in-frame clones only, with some absent. The sample has 70,000 to 95,000 clones; 85% to 95% are singletons. Material: peripheral blood, obtained in the first trimester of pregnancy. These TCRs come from a female donor with multiple sclerosis, enrolled in a pregnancy study. CDR3s include the opening cysteine and the closing phenylalanine or tryptophan. Fields, in order: V gene, D gene, J gene, clone size, CDR3 DNA, CDR3 protein. D genes are given only for firm matches. The size field is filled for only some rows; it gives once, few, many or a size class.

v_call: TRBV7-2
d_call: -
j_call: TRBJ1-2
clone_size: -
cdr3_nt: TGTGCCAGCAGCTTAGCGACTGTTCAGTGGGGCTACACCTTC
cdr3_aa: CASSLATVQWGYTF

v_call: TRBV7-9
d_call: -
j_call: TRBJ1-2
clone_size: -
cdr3_nt: TGTGCCAGCAGCCCACCACCGAGGGGAGGGCTTCGAGGGAAAGGCTACACCTTC
cdr3_aa: CASSPPPRGGLRGKGYTF

v_call: TRBV7-7
d_call: -
j_call: TRBJ2-5
clone_size: -
cdr3_nt: TGTGCTAGCAGCTTATTGGGGGGGACAGGAGTATACCAAGAGACCCAGTACTTC
cdr3_aa: CASSLLGGTGVYQETQYF

v_call: TRBV2
d_call: -
j_call: TRBJ2-2
clone_size: -
cdr3_nt: TGTGCCAGCAGCGATCCCAGGGGACGTGAGCTGTTTTTT
cdr3_aa: CASSDPRGRELFF

v_call: TRBV2
d_call: TRBD1
j_call: TRBJ2-1
clone_size: -
cdr3_nt: TGTGCCAGCCCTCGACCTGAACGACAGGGTCACTACAATGAGCAGTTCTTC
cdr3_aa: CASPRPERQGHYNEQFF

v_call: TRBV6-5
d_call: -
j_call: TRBJ1-2
clone_size: once
cdr3_nt: TGTGCCAGCAGTTACTCATCGGGGTTTAACGGTGGCTACACCTTC
cdr3_aa: CASSYSSGFNGGYTF

v_call: TRBV5-5
d_call: -
j_call: TRBJ1-1
clone_size: -
cdr3_nt: TGTGCCAGCAGCTTCGGGAACACTGAAGCTTTCTTT
cdr3_aa: CASSFGNTEAFF

v_call: TRBV5-1
d_call: -
j_call: TRBJ1-5
clone_size: -
cdr3_nt: TGCGCCAGCAGCTCGGACGGGGGAGTAGGAATGCCCCAGCATTTT
cdr3_aa: CASSSDGGVGMPQHF

v_call: TRBV19
d_call: -
j_call: TRBJ1-5
clone_size: few
cdr3_nt: TGTGCCAGTAGTATCCCACCGCGACAGCCCCAGCATTTT
cdr3_aa: CASSIPPRQPQHF

v_call: TRBV11-3
d_call: -
j_call: TRBJ2-7
clone_size: -
cdr3_nt: TGTGCCAGCAGCAGCCCTGACAAAACCTACGAGCAGTACTTC
cdr3_aa: CASSSPDKTYEQYF

v_call: TRBV11-2
d_call: -
j_call: TRBJ2-2
clone_size: -
cdr3_nt: TGTGCCAGCAGCTTCGGCAGGTCCGCGAACACCGGGGAGCTGTTTTTT
cdr3_aa: CASSFGRSANTGELFF

v_call: TRBV14
d_call: TRBD1
j_call: TRBJ2-1
clone_size: -
cdr3_nt: TGTGCCAGCAGTCCCAGGGGGCGTGGGGTCTACAATGAGCAGTTCTTC
cdr3_aa: CASSPRGRGVYNEQFF

v_call: TRBV5-1
d_call: -
j_call: TRBJ2-7
clone_size: -
cdr3_nt: TGCGCCAGCAGCTCGGGTCGGGACACCTCCTACGAGCAGTACTTC
cdr3_aa: CASSSGRDTSYEQYF

v_call: TRBV2
d_call: TRBD1
j_call: TRBJ2-3
clone_size: -
cdr3_nt: TGTGCCAGCAGTGTGGACAGGGGTACAGATACGCAGTATTTT
cdr3_aa: CASSVDRGTDTQYF

v_call: TRBV30
d_call: -
j_call: TRBJ2-7
clone_size: -
cdr3_nt: TGTGCCTGGAGTAGTGGCGGAGCGAACTACGAGCAGTACTTC
cdr3_aa: CAWSSGGANYEQYF

v_call: TRBV18
d_call: TRBD1
j_call: TRBJ1-2
clone_size: -
cdr3_nt: TGTGCCAGCTCACCCGGGACAGACTATGGCTACACCTTC
cdr3_aa: CASSPGTDYGYTF

v_call: TRBV6-6
d_call: TRBD1
j_call: TRBJ1-4
clone_size: few
cdr3_nt: TGTGCCAGCAGTTACTCTGGGACAGGGCCTGAAAAACTGTTTTTT
cdr3_aa: CASSYSGTGPEKLFF